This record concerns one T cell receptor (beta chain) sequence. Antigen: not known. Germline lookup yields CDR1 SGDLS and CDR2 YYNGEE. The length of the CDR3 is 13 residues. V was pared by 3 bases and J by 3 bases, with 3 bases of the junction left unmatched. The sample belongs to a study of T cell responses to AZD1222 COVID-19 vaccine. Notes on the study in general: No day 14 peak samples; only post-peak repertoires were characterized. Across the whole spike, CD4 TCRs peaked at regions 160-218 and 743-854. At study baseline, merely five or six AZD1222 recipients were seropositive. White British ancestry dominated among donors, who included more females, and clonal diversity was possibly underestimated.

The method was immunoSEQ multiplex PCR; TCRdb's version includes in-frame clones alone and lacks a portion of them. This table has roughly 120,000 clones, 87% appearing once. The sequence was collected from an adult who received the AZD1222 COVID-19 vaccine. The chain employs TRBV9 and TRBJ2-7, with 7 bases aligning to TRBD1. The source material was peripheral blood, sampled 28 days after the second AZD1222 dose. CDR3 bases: TGTGCCAGCAGCGGGGGACAGAACTACGAGCAGTACTTC. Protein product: CASSGGQNYEQYF.